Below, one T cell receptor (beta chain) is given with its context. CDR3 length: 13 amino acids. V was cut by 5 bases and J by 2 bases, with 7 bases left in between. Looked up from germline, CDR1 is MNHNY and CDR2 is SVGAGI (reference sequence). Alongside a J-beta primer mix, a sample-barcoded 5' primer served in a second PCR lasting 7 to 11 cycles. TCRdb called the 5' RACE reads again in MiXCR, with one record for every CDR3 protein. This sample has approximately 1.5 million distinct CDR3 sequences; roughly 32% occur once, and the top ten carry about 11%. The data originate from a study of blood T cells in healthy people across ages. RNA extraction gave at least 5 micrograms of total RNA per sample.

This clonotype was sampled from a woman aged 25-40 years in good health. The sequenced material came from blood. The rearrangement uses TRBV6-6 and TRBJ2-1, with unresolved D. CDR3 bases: TGTGCCAGCAGTCCCGACCCCTACAATGAGCAGTTCTTC. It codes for CASSPDPYNEQFF.